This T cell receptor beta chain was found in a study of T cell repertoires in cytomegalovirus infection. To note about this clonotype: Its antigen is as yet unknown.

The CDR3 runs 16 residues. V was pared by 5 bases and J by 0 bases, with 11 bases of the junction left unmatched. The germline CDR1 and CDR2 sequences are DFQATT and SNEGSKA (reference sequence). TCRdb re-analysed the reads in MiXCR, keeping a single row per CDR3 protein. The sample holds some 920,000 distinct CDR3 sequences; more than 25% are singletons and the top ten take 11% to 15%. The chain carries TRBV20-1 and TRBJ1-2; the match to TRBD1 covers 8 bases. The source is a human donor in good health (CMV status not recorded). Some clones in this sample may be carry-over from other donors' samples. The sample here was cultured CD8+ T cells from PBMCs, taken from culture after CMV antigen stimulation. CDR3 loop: CSARGGRGPANYGYTF. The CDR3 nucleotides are TGCAGTGCTCGCGGGGGCAGGGGGCCCGCTAACTATGGCTACACCTTC.